A selection of T cell receptor beta chains follows, all from one sample in a study of cytomegalovirus exposure and HLA in healthy donors. Data came from immunoSEQ multiplex PCR; TCRdb stores just in-frame clones and leaves some out. The sample yields over 100,000 clones, 65% to 80% seen once. Sequencing was done on a sample of PBMCs. These receptors were collected from a male donor in good health and CMV-seropositive. The CDR3 runs from the conserved cysteine through the conserved F or W. A D gene is named only where the DNA matches it firmly. A row's size may be missing; if present it is once, few, many or a size class.

- | TRBJ2-5 | - | TRBV5-1 | TGCGCCAGCAGCTTGGTTGGGGGCTGGGGTTCGCAAGAGACCCAGTACTTC | CASSLVGGWGSQETQYF
- | TRBJ2-5 | TRBD1 | TRBV6-1 | TGTGCCAGCAGCGGACAGGGGAGGAATCAAGAGACCCAGTACTTC | CASSGQGRNQETQYF
- | TRBJ1-1 | - | TRBV28 | TGTGCCAGCAGTTCGGCGGACATCTTACTGAACACTGAAGCTTTCTTT | CASSSADILLNTEAFF
- | TRBJ2-7 | - | TRBV19 | TGTGCCAGTAGTGACAGACCTTCCTACGAGCAGTACTTC | CASSDRPSYEQYF
- | TRBJ1-2 | TRBD1 | TRBV5-1 | TGCGCCAGCAGCCGGGACAGCAGAGGCTACACCTTC | CASSRDSRGYTF
- | TRBJ2-2 | - | TRBV10-1 | TGCGCCAGCAGAAGGGGGGGGTGCAGGGGGAACACCGGGGAGCTGTTTTTT | CASRRGGCRGNTGELFF
- | TRBJ1-6 | - | TRBV7-9 | TGTTCCAGCAGCTTAGATAGGACAAGGGTCAATTCACCCCTCCACTTT | CSSSLDRTRVNSPLHF
- | TRBJ2-7 | TRBD2 | TRBV6-6 | TGTGCCAGCAGTTACGGGACTAGCCGAACCTACGAGCAGTACTTC | CASSYGTSRTYEQYF
- | TRBJ1-2 | - | TRBV7-9 | TGTGCCAGCAGGCCGACAGATTCAAACTATGGCTACACCTTC | CASRPTDSNYGYTF
- | TRBJ2-7 | - | TRBV29-1 | TGCAGCGTGACTTCCAGGGCCTACGAGCAGTACTTC | CSVTSRAYEQYF
- | TRBJ2-2 | TRBD2 | TRBV5-1 | TGCGCCAGCAGCTATCAACCGGTCACTAGCGGGAGGTGGACCGGGGAGCTGTTTTTT | CASSYQPVTSGRWTGELFF
- | TRBJ2-3 | TRBD1 | TRBV11-3 | TGTGCCAGCAGCGCGGGACAGGGGGCCAATACGCAGTATTTT | CASSAGQGANTQYF
few | TRBJ1-2 | - | TRBV19 | TGTGCCAGTAATACACAAAGGCCGGGTTTGGCGGGAGGCTACACCTTC | CASNTQRPGLAGGYTF
- | TRBJ2-2 | - | TRBV10-3 | TGTGCCATCAGAGCTTCCACCGGGGAGCTGTTTTTT | CAIRASTGELFF
- | TRBJ2-3 | - | TRBV7-2 | TGTGCCAGCTGTCGGCAGGTACTCACAGATACGCAGTATTTT | CASCRQVLTDTQYF
- | TRBJ1-1 | - | TRBV5-1 | TGCGCCAGCAGCCTCTGGGAGGGGTCGGGTGAAGCTTTCTTT | CASSLWEGSGEAFF
once | TRBJ1-1 | - | TRBV5-4 | TGTGCCAGCAGCCCGAACTCCCTCGGCCCAGGGGTCACTGAAGCTTTCTTT | CASSPNSLGPGVTEAFF
- | TRBJ2-7 | - | TRBV2 | TGTGCCAGCAACGTGGGAGGACCCTCCTACGAGCAGTACTTC | CASNVGGPSYEQYF
- | TRBJ2-2 | - | TRBV14 | TGTGCCAGCAGCCACCACACGAACACCGGGGAGCTGTTTTTT | CASSHHTNTGELFF
- | TRBJ2-7 | - | TRBV7-2 | TGTGCCAGCAGCTTCGGTCAGGGGACGACCTACGAGCAGTACTTC | CASSFGQGTTYEQYF
- | TRBJ2-7 | TRBD1 | TRBV27 | TGTGCCAGCAGGGGGACAGCATCCTACGAGCAGTACTTC | CASRGTASYEQYF
- | TRBJ2-2 | TRBD2 | TRBV19 | TGTGCCAGTAGTGAACCTCCTAGCGGTGAATTGGAGCTGTTTTTT | CASSEPPSGELELFF
- | TRBJ2-1 | TRBD2 | TRBV19 | TGTGCCAGTAGTATCCGGGGGACTACATACAATGAGCAGTTCTTC | CASSIRGTTYNEQFF
- | TRBJ2-5 | - | TRBV5-1 | TGCGCCAGCAGCTTGGGGTCTGGGGGCAGTGAGACCCAGTACTTC | CASSLGSGGSETQYF
- | TRBJ1-2 | - | TRBV28 | TGTGCCAGCAGTCAGGGGAACTATGGCTACACCTTC | CASSQGNYGYTF
- | TRBJ1-3 | - | TRBV4-1 | TGCGCCAGCAGCCACCCCGGCAGGGGATCAGGAAACACCATATATTTT | CASSHPGRGSGNTIYF
- | TRBJ2-5 | - | TRBV18 | TGTGCCAGCTCTCAGACTTCCGGTGGGGAGACCCAGTACTTC | CASSQTSGGETQYF
- | TRBJ2-2 | TRBD2 | TRBV7-9 | TGTGCCAGCAGCCCCTGGGAGGGCGAGGAGCTGTTTTTT | CASSPWEGEELFF
- | TRBJ2-3 | - | TRBV7-9 | TGTGCCAGCAGCTTAGGGGCTGGCGGGGGCCCTCAAGATACGCAGTATTTT | CASSLGAGGGPQDTQYF
few | TRBJ1-2 | TRBD1 | TRBV5-1 | TGCGCCAGCAGCTTGGGAGACAGGGGCTATGGCTACACCTTC | CASSLGDRGYGYTF
- | TRBJ2-5 | TRBD2 | TRBV10-3 | TGTGCCATCAGTGAGAGCGGGGGGGATGAAGAGACCCAGTACTTC | CAISESGGDEETQYF
once | TRBJ2-1 | TRBD1 | TRBV9 | TGTGCCAGCAGCGTAGGGGGACAGTATGACAATGAGCAGTTCTTC | CASSVGGQYDNEQFF
- | TRBJ1-6 | TRBD1 | TRBV5-4 | TGTGCCAGCAGCTTAGGGTCAAGACAGGGGCATTCACCCCTCCACTTT | CASSLGSRQGHSPLHF
- | TRBJ1-2 | - | TRBV19 | TGTGCCAGTAGTAGGGAGGGATTCGGATATGGCTACACCTTC | CASSREGFGYGYTF
- | TRBJ2-1 | - | TRBV6-4 | TGTGCCAGCAGTACCCGTTTTGGGACATTTCGGTTCTTC | CASSTRFGTFRFF
- | TRBJ2-7 | TRBD1 | TRBV11-2 | TGTGCCAGCAGCGCCCCGGGACAGGGATACTACGAGCAGTACTTC | CASSAPGQGYYEQYF
once | TRBJ2-1 | - | TRBV7-2 | TGTGCCAGCAGCCCTAATCGGGACAATGAGCAGTTCTTC | CASSPNRDNEQFF
- | TRBJ2-2 | - | TRBV7-9 | TGTGCCAGCAGCTTAAGGTCCGGGTACACCGGGGAGCTGTTTTTT | CASSLRSGYTGELFF
- | TRBJ1-2 | TRBD1 | TRBV29-1 | TGCAGCGTTACTGGACAGGGAGCCATAGGCTACACCTTC | CSVTGQGAIGYTF
- | TRBJ2-7 | TRBD1 | TRBV7-9 | TGTGCCAGCAGCGTGACAGGGTTTGAGCAGTACTTC | CASSVTGFEQYF
- | TRBJ2-1 | TRBD2 | TRBV6-1 | TGTGCCAGCAGTGACACAGCGGGAGAGGGCAATGAGCAGTTCTTC | CASSDTAGEGNEQFF
- | TRBJ2-7 | - | TRBV7-6 | TGTGCCAGCAGCTTAGCGGTAGGGGGCGAGCAGTACTTC | CASSLAVGGEQYF
- | TRBJ1-1 | TRBD1 | TRBV5-4 | TGTGCCAGCAGCTTGGAGGCAGGGGGGACTGAAGCTTTCTTT | CASSLEAGGTEAFF
- | TRBJ1-1 | - | TRBV19 | TGTGCCAGTAGTATTACACGTGACACTGAAGCTTTCTTT | CASSITRDTEAFF
once | TRBJ2-7 | - | TRBV5-1 | TGCGCCAGCAGCTTGGCTCCCAGACAGACCTACGAGCAGTACTTC | CASSLAPRQTYEQYF
- | TRBJ2-7 | TRBD2 | TRBV27 | TGTGCCAGCAGCTCCCCGGTTTCGGCTAGCGGGAGTATTTACGAGCAGTACTTC | CASSSPVSASGSIYEQYF
- | TRBJ1-1 | - | TRBV30 | TGTGCCTGGAGAATTACAGTAAGCACTGAAGCTTTCTTT | CAWRITVSTEAFF
- | TRBJ2-7 | TRBD1 | TRBV11-2 | TGTGCCAGCAGCAAAATGACAGGGGGTTTTTCCTACGAGCAGTACTTC | CASSKMTGGFSYEQYF
- | TRBJ1-1 | - | TRBV6-1 | TGTGCCAGCAGTCCTAGACAGGAGGAAGCTTTCTTT | CASSPRQEEAFF
- | TRBJ2-7 | TRBD1 | TRBV5-6 | TGTGCCAGCAGCTTAATGACAGGGGGCTACGAGCAGTACTTC | CASSLMTGGYEQYF
once | TRBJ2-1 | TRBD2 | TRBV5-8 | TGTGCCAGCAGCTGGAATTTCGGGGGGAGCTCCTACAATGAGCAGTTCTTC | CASSWNFGGSSYNEQFF
- | TRBJ2-7 | TRBD2 | TRBV7-8 | TGTGCCAGCAGCCCCCTCCGCCTAGCGGGGAGGGACGAGCAGTACTTC | CASSPLRLAGRDEQYF
- | TRBJ1-3 | TRBD1 | TRBV19 | TGTGCCTCCCGACAGGGAATGGCTGGAAACACCATATATTTT | CASRQGMAGNTIYF
- | TRBJ1-5 | - | TRBV7-9 | TGTGCCAGCTCCCGGGGGGGCGATCAGCCCCAGCATTTT | CASSRGGDQPQHF
- | TRBJ2-7 | TRBD2 | TRBV2 | TGTGCCAGCATTCGAGGCGGGGGGCGCACCTACGAGCAGTACTTC | CASIRGGGRTYEQYF
- | TRBJ1-1 | - | TRBV9 | TGTGCCAGCAGCCCCCAGGGGTTAAGCATGAACACTGAAGCTTTCTTT | CASSPQGLSMNTEAFF
- | TRBJ2-1 | TRBD2 | TRBV19 | TGTGCCAGTAGTGTCCTAGCGGGGGGGGGAGGAAATGAGCAGTTCTTC | CASSVLAGGGGNEQFF
- | TRBJ2-7 | - | TRBV6-5 | TGTGCCAGTGGGGACACCGCTTTCTACGAGCAGTACTTC | CASGDTAFYEQYF
- | TRBJ1-4 | - | TRBV30 | TGTGCCTGGGGGACTGAAGATGAAAAACTGTTTTTT | CAWGTEDEKLFF